A single sample is the source of the 19 T cell receptor beta chains below, sequenced in a study of blood T cell repertoires in COVID-19. Profiling relied on immunoSEQ multiplex PCR, and the TCRdb table lists in-frame clones only, not all of them. The sample has some 80,000 clones; over 70% are singletons. The sample consisted of peripheral blood. The receptors come from a woman between 40 and 55 years old with active or convalescent COVID-19.

The V gene is TRBV10-3, the J gene TRBJ1-2; the D is unclear. V was cut by 3 bases and J by 5 bases, with 4 bases left in between. Looked up from germline, CDR1 is ENHRY and CDR2 is SYGVKD. This CDR3 spans 11 amino acids. The DNA for the CDR3 is TGTGCCATCAGTGACCCTTATGGCTACACCTTC. Protein sequence: CAISDPYGYTF.

This clone showed up just a few times. V gene TRBV2 combines with J gene TRBJ2-3, with D possibly matching TRBD2 (6 bases). This CDR3 comprises 16 residues. From germline, CDR1 is SNHLY and CDR2 FYNNEI. Trimming took off 6 bases at V and 0 bases at J, with 16 bases between the two ends. The CDR3 DNA sequence: TGTGCCAGCAGCGAACGGGGACTGACGAGCACAGATACGCAGTATTTT. This translates into CASSERGLTSTDTQYF.

V is TRBV5-1 and J is TRBJ1-6; 7 positions agree with TRBD1. This CDR3 has 14 residues. The junction had 3 bases not matched to a gene; V was cut back by 1 base and J by 8 bases. Germline values: CDR1 SGHRS, CDR2 YFSETQ. CDR3 loop: CASSLTGEDSPLHF. The CDR3, as DNA: TGCGCCAGCAGCTTGACAGGGGAAGATTCACCCCTCCACTTT.

This clone is classed as medium-sized. The J gene is TRBJ2-7, the V gene TRBV5-1; tentative D call: TRBD1 (6 bases). Trimming left V 4 bases short and J 3 bases short, with 17 bases between. The CDR3 sequence is 15 residues long. Germline CDR1 SGHRS, CDR2 YFSETQ. CDR3 region: CASSQNRGIGYEQYF. Written as DNA, the CDR3 is TGCGCCAGCAGCCAAAATAGGGGGATCGGCTACGAGCAGTACTTC. Looking up the rest from reference TRBV5-1 and TRBJ2-7 gives the full variable domain: KAGVTQTPRYLIKTRGQQVTLSCSPISGHRSVSWYQQTPGQGLQFLFEYFSETQRNKGNFPGRFSGRQFSNSRSEMNVSTLELGDSALYLCASSQNRGIGYEQYFGPGTRLTVT.

This chain uses TRBV6-5 with TRBJ1-2, with D possibly TRBD1 on 5 matching bases. CDR1 and CDR2 (germline): MNHEY, SVGAGI. The CDR3 is made up of 14 amino acids. V was cut by 0 bases and J by 8 bases, with 13 bases left in between. In DNA form, the CDR3 reads TGTGCCAGCAGTTACTCTGGGCAGGGTTTGGGCTACACCTTC. Amino acid sequence: CASSYSGQGLGYTF.

The V call is TRBV28, the J call TRBJ2-5; tentative D call: TRBD2 (5 bases). Germline CDR1 is MDHEN and CDR2 is SYDVKM. V dropped 5 bases and J dropped 7 bases, with 11 bases sitting between them. The CDR3 spans 12 residues. The CDR3 sequence is CASSVLVGTQYF. In DNA, the CDR3 is TGTGCCAGCAGTGTACTAGTAGGGACCCAGTACTTC.

This rearrangement joins TRBV7-9 to TRBJ1-5; TRBD1 matches 7 bases. The V segment lost 2 bases and the J segment 1 base; nucleotides outside the gene matches: 2. This CDR3 is 15 amino acids long. CDR1 SEHNR and CDR2 FQNEAQ come from the germline V gene (reference sequence). The CDR3 bases are TGTGCCAGCAGCTTAACAGGGGAAAGCAATCAGCCCCAGCATTTT. Translating it yields CASSLTGESNQPQHF.

The genes are TRBV19 and TRBJ1-6; TRBD1 matches at 8 bases. Germline CDR1 is LNHDA and CDR2 is SQIVND (reference sequence). The CDR3 extends over 15 amino acids. After removal of 5 bases from V and 7 bases from J, the junction contained 7 bases not matched to a gene. The CDR3 coding sequence is TGTGCCAGTAGTCCTCGGACAGGGATGAATTCACCCCTCCACTTT. Its protein product is CASSPRTGMNSPLHF.

This rearrangement joins TRBV14 to TRBJ1-2, with TRBD1 matching over 7 bases. Germline values: CDR1 SGHDN, CDR2 FVKESK. There are 13 residues in the CDR3. The junction had 6 bases not matched to a gene; V was cut back by 4 bases and J by 7 bases. The CDR3 DNA is TGTGCCAGCAGCCGAGGGGGCGCGGGTGGCTACACCTTC. Its translation is CASSRGGAGGYTF.

The rearrangement joins TRBV6-2 or TRBV6-3 to TRBJ2-3, with TRBD2 matching 16 bases. Germline loops: CDR1 MNHEY, CDR2 SVGEGT. Trimming removed 2 bases from V and 2 bases from J; junction bases left unmatched: 10. This CDR3 comprises 20 residues. CDR3 coding DNA: TGTGCCAGCAGTTACCGACCCCGGGGACTAGCGGGAGGGCTCACAGATACGCAGTATTTT. This encodes CASSYRPRGLAGGLTDTQYF.

This clone has a single count. The chain links TRBV5-5 to TRBJ2-1; perhaps TRBD1 as D (6 bases). The germline V gene encodes CDR1 SGHKS and CDR2 YYEKEE (reference sequence). V lost 1 base and J 5 bases, leaving 16 bases between the germline ends. The CDR3 is 16 amino acids. Written as DNA, the CDR3 is TGTGCCAGCAGCTTGCTTGGCAGGGGAAAAGACAATGAGCAGTTCTTC. Its translation: CASSLLGRGKDNEQFF.

The chain links TRBV7-9 to TRBJ2-7; 10 nucleotides line up with TRBD1. Germline trimming cut 5 bases from V and 3 bases from J; bases unmatched to any gene: 4. The CDR3 totals 14 residues. Looked up from germline, CDR1 is SEHNR and CDR2 is FQNEAQ (reference sequence). This CDR3 reads CASSPGTGDYEQYF. CDR3 coding DNA: TGTGCCAGCAGCCCTGGGACAGGGGACTACGAGCAGTACTTC.

The chain carries TRBV6-6 and TRBJ2-5, with TRBD1 identical over 10 bases. V was pared by 5 bases and J by 5 bases, with 14 bases of the junction left unmatched. Germline loops: CDR1 MNHNY, CDR2 SVGAGI (reference sequence). The CDR3 totals 17 residues. The CDR3 sequence: CASSPRQGASPGETQYF. Written as DNA, the CDR3 is TGTGCCAGCAGTCCAAGACAGGGGGCGTCCCCGGGGGAGACCCAGTACTTC.

This clone was found a few times. The chain uses TRBV5-6 and TRBJ1-6, with 7 nucleotides matching TRBD1. The germline CDR1 and CDR2 sequences are SGHDT and YYEEEE. J was trimmed by 11 bases and V by 6 bases; bases with no gene match: 20. This CDR3 is built from 17 residues. The CDR3 loop reads CASTPNRGATIRTPLHF. CDR3 DNA sequence: TGTGCCAGCACCCCCAACAGGGGCGCGACAATTCGGACACCCCTCCACTTT.

J is TRBJ1-1 and V is TRBV28; D perhaps matches TRBD1 (6 bases). CDR1 and CDR2 (germline): MDHEN, SYDVKM. The CDR3 has 14 residues. Trimming took 5 bases from V and 2 from J, leaving 12 bases between them. Here the CDR3 DNA reads TGTGCCAGCAGTATAACAGGGCTTAACACTGAAGCTTTCTTT. This sequence encodes CASSITGLNTEAFF.

This clone turned up a few times. The rearrangement joins TRBV7-3 to TRBJ1-1; D is unclear. The CDR3 spans 13 residues. Trimming left V 3 bases short and J 3 bases short, with 8 bases between. Germline V gene sequence: CDR1 SGHTA, CDR2 FQGTGA. The CDR3 protein is CASSFGRYTEAFF. CDR3 coding DNA: TGTGCCAGCAGCTTCGGCAGGTACACTGAAGCTTTCTTT.

As concerns this clone: Other nucleotide sequences in the sample specify the same CDR3. The chain links TRBV5-1 to TRBJ1-2, with D unresolved. This CDR3 spans 12 amino acids. Germline CDR1 SGHRS, CDR2 YFSETQ. Trimming pared 0 bases from V and 6 bases from J, leaving 6 bases between. This CDR3 is CASSLVGDGYTF. The CDR3 nucleotides read TGCGCCAGCAGCTTGGTCGGGGATGGCTACACCTTC.

This clone has just a few counts. Other DNA sequences in the sample encode the same CDR3. The chain uses TRBV30 and TRBJ1-3; D gene ambiguous. The CDR3 runs 12 residues. The V end lost 2 bases, the J end lost 0 bases, and 2 bases lay between the germline ends. CDR1 and CDR2 (germline): GTSNPN, SVGIG (reference sequence). CDR3 DNA sequence: TGTGCCTGGAGTCTCTCTGGAAACACCATATATTTT. It is translated as CAWSLSGNTIYF.

V usage is TRBV6-5 and J usage is TRBJ2-3; 9 bases line up with TRBD1. The junction had 5 bases not matched to a gene; V was cut back by 6 bases and J by 1 base. The CDR3 loop spans 15 amino acids. CDR1 and CDR2 (germline): MNHEY, SVGAGI. CDR3 coding DNA: TGTGCCAGCAGGGGCCGGGACAGGGGCACAGATACGCAGTATTTT. Translation gives CASRGRDRGTDTQYF.